The rows below give T cell receptor beta chains drawn from one sample of a study of beta chain features in type 1 diabetes. Assay used: immunoSEQ multiplex PCR; TCRdb lists only in-frame clones, some missing. The sample has about 450,000 clones, about an eighth seen once. The sequencing sample was made of naive CD4+ T cells from blood. These receptor sequences come from a woman aged 18-29 years in good health. Both conserved end residues are part of each CDR3. The order of the fields is D gene, J gene, V gene, clone size, CDR3 DNA, CDR3 protein. A D gene is named only where the DNA matches it firmly. Not every row has a clone size; where given, it reads once, few, many or a size class.

D gene: -; J gene: TRBJ2-5; V gene: TRBV30; clone size: -; CDR3 DNA: TGTGCCTGGAGGCGCCTCCTCCCCAAACAGCAAGAGACCCAGTACTTC; CDR3 protein: CAWRRLLPKQQETQYF
D gene: TRBD2; J gene: TRBJ2-5; V gene: TRBV23-1; clone size: -; CDR3 DNA: TGCGCCAGCAGTCAATCGGGGGGGACGGCGATTTGGGAGACCCAGTACTTC; CDR3 protein: CASSQSGGTAIWETQYF
D gene: -; J gene: TRBJ2-5; V gene: TRBV5-1; clone size: few; CDR3 DNA: TGCGCCAGCAGCTTGGTAGGGCGAAGGGAGACCCAGTACTTC; CDR3 protein: CASSLVGRRETQYF
D gene: -; J gene: TRBJ2-3; V gene: TRBV29-1; clone size: few; CDR3 DNA: TGCAGCGTTGATAGGGGCTCAGATACGCAGTATTTT; CDR3 protein: CSVDRGSDTQYF
D gene: -; J gene: TRBJ2-1; V gene: TRBV29-1; clone size: few; CDR3 DNA: TGCAGCGTTGGCCTGTCGAGGCGCAAATCCTACAATGAGCAGTTCTTC; CDR3 protein: CSVGLSRRKSYNEQFF
D gene: TRBD2; J gene: TRBJ2-1; V gene: TRBV27; clone size: -; CDR3 DNA: TGTGCCAGCAGTTTAGCTAGCGGGGGGCCCTATGAGCAGTTCTTC; CDR3 protein: CASSLASGGPYEQFF
D gene: -; J gene: TRBJ2-3; V gene: TRBV4-3; clone size: few; CDR3 DNA: TGCGCCAGCAGCCAAGGTCCCCAAACAGATACGCAGTATTTT; CDR3 protein: CASSQGPQTDTQYF
D gene: -; J gene: TRBJ2-7; V gene: TRBV4-3; clone size: few; CDR3 DNA: TGCGCCAGCAGCGCCCGGGACGGAATTACCGAGCAGTACTTC; CDR3 protein: CASSARDGITEQYF
D gene: -; J gene: TRBJ2-1; V gene: TRBV5-1; clone size: few; CDR3 DNA: TGCGCCAGCACCCGACCACCCTACAATGAGCAGTTCTTC; CDR3 protein: CASTRPPYNEQFF
D gene: -; J gene: TRBJ1-5; V gene: TRBV6-1; clone size: few; CDR3 DNA: TGTGCCAGCGGGCCGGGACCAGGGAATCAGCCCCAGCATTTT; CDR3 protein: CASGPGPGNQPQHF
D gene: -; J gene: TRBJ2-5; V gene: TRBV18; clone size: few; CDR3 DNA: TGTGCCAGCTCACCCTCGATGGGGGAGACCCAGTACTTC; CDR3 protein: CASSPSMGETQYF
D gene: -; J gene: TRBJ1-4; V gene: TRBV6-5; clone size: few; CDR3 DNA: TGTGCCAGCAGTAACCGGGACATCTCTGAAAAACTGTTTTTT; CDR3 protein: CASSNRDISEKLFF
D gene: TRBD1; J gene: TRBJ1-1; V gene: TRBV25-1; clone size: few; CDR3 DNA: TGTGCCAGCAGTGAAGTACGACAGGGGGCGTTTGGTGAAGCTTTCTTT; CDR3 protein: CASSEVRQGAFGEAFF
D gene: -; J gene: TRBJ2-7; V gene: TRBV7-9; clone size: few; CDR3 DNA: TGTGCCAGCAGCCCCGGGCCCTACGAGCAGTACTTC; CDR3 protein: CASSPGPYEQYF
D gene: -; J gene: TRBJ1-2; V gene: TRBV15; clone size: few; CDR3 DNA: TGTGCCACCAGCAGAGAGCCAGGGGCGACTGATGGCTACACCTTC; CDR3 protein: CATSREPGATDGYTF
D gene: TRBD1; J gene: TRBJ1-5; V gene: TRBV19; clone size: few; CDR3 DNA: TGTGCCAGTAGTATAGACTGGGGACAGGGCCTCAATCAGCCCCAGCATTTT; CDR3 protein: CASSIDWGQGLNQPQHF
D gene: -; J gene: TRBJ2-5; V gene: TRBV11-2; clone size: few; CDR3 DNA: TGTGCCAGCACCTCGAACGGGGAGACCCAGTACTTC; CDR3 protein: CASTSNGETQYF
D gene: -; J gene: TRBJ2-1; V gene: TRBV2; clone size: few; CDR3 DNA: TGTGCCAGCAGTGAAGGGTGGAACAACAATGAGCAGTTCTTC; CDR3 protein: CASSEGWNNNEQFF
D gene: -; J gene: TRBJ2-3; V gene: TRBV25-1; clone size: few; CDR3 DNA: TGTGCCAGCAAGATGGCTCTACCGGCCCGGCGCCAGGATACGCAGTATTTT; CDR3 protein: CASKMALPARRQDTQYF
D gene: -; J gene: TRBJ2-2; V gene: TRBV11-2; clone size: -; CDR3 DNA: TGTGCCAGCAGCTTAGCCCGGACCGGGGAGCTGTTTTTT; CDR3 protein: CASSLARTGELFF
D gene: TRBD2; J gene: TRBJ2-7; V gene: TRBV18; clone size: few; CDR3 DNA: TGTGCCAGCTCGGATCAGACTAGCGGGATGGGTGAGGAGCAGTACTTC; CDR3 protein: CASSDQTSGMGEEQYF
D gene: -; J gene: TRBJ2-1; V gene: TRBV7-9; clone size: few; CDR3 DNA: TGTGCCAGCAGCTTAACGGGACTTCCTGCCAATGAGCAGTTCTTC; CDR3 protein: CASSLTGLPANEQFF
D gene: -; J gene: TRBJ1-2; V gene: TRBV29-1; clone size: few; CDR3 DNA: TGCAGCGTTGCGGTGGGATCTGGGGGTGGCTACACCTTC; CDR3 protein: CSVAVGSGGGYTF
D gene: -; J gene: TRBJ2-7; V gene: TRBV1; clone size: few; CDR3 DNA: TGCACCAGCAGCCGACAGGGGACCTACGAGCAGTACTTC; CDR3 protein: CTSSRQGTYEQYF
D gene: -; J gene: TRBJ2-2; V gene: TRBV2; clone size: few; CDR3 DNA: TGTGCCAGTAAGAAGACCGGGGCATACACCGGGGAGCTGTTTTTT; CDR3 protein: CASKKTGAYTGELFF
D gene: -; J gene: TRBJ2-3; V gene: TRBV27; clone size: -; CDR3 DNA: TGTGCCAGCAGGGAGACAAGGAGCACAGATACGCAGTATTTT; CDR3 protein: CASRETRSTDTQYF
D gene: -; J gene: TRBJ2-5; V gene: TRBV15; clone size: once; CDR3 DNA: TGTGCCACCAGCAAAGATCTGGCAGAAGAGACCCAGTACTTC; CDR3 protein: CATSKDLAEETQYF
D gene: -; J gene: TRBJ1-2; V gene: TRBV5-4; clone size: -; CDR3 DNA: TGTGCCAGCTTAGTGTCCGGGAACTATGGCTACACCTTC; CDR3 protein: CASLVSGNYGYTF
D gene: -; J gene: TRBJ2-3; V gene: TRBV7-9; clone size: -; CDR3 DNA: TGTGCCAGCAGCCCCACTGGGACAACAGATACGCAGTATTTT; CDR3 protein: CASSPTGTTDTQYF
D gene: -; J gene: TRBJ2-3; V gene: TRBV27; clone size: -; CDR3 DNA: TGTGCCAGCAGCCGGGGGCGTTATGCAGATACGCAGTATTTT; CDR3 protein: CASSRGRYADTQYF
D gene: -; J gene: TRBJ2-2; V gene: TRBV5-8; clone size: -; CDR3 DNA: TGTGCCAGCAGCTCTCGGCAGGGGAAATCAGGGGAGCTGTTTTTT; CDR3 protein: CASSSRQGKSGELFF
D gene: TRBD2; J gene: TRBJ2-3; V gene: TRBV4-3; clone size: few; CDR3 DNA: TGCGCCAGCAGCCAAGAGACTAGCGGGAGGGTTAGCACAGATACGCAGTATTTT; CDR3 protein: CASSQETSGRVSTDTQYF
D gene: -; J gene: TRBJ1-5; V gene: TRBV19; clone size: few; CDR3 DNA: TGTGCCAGTAGTACCTACAAGAGTAGCAATCAGCCCCAGCATTTT; CDR3 protein: CASSTYKSSNQPQHF
D gene: -; J gene: TRBJ1-1; V gene: TRBV29-1; clone size: -; CDR3 DNA: TGCAGCGTTGCCCAGTTCGGGGGAGCTGAAGCTTTCTTT; CDR3 protein: CSVAQFGGAEAFF
D gene: TRBD1; J gene: TRBJ2-4; V gene: TRBV7-9; clone size: few; CDR3 DNA: TGTGCCAGCATCGATAGGGGGCCCAAAAACATTCAGTACTTC; CDR3 protein: CASIDRGPKNIQYF
D gene: -; J gene: TRBJ2-1; V gene: TRBV7-9; clone size: few; CDR3 DNA: TGTGCCAGCAGATTAGTAGCCGGGACCTACAATGAGCAGTTCTTC; CDR3 protein: CASRLVAGTYNEQFF
D gene: TRBD1; J gene: TRBJ2-7; V gene: TRBV4-3; clone size: few; CDR3 DNA: TGCGCCAGCAGCCATAAACGACCGGGACAGGGGGCCTGGGAGGGCTCCTACGAGCAGTACTTC; CDR3 protein: CASSHKRPGQGAWEGSYEQYF
D gene: -; J gene: TRBJ1-1; V gene: TRBV25-1; clone size: few; CDR3 DNA: TGTGCCAGCAGTGACCCACGACTGGGGGACACTGAAGCTTTCTTT; CDR3 protein: CASSDPRLGDTEAFF
D gene: -; J gene: TRBJ2-3; V gene: TRBV5-1; clone size: -; CDR3 DNA: TGCGCCAGCAGCGAAGGACAGACCCCTAGCACAGATACGCAGTATTTT; CDR3 protein: CASSEGQTPSTDTQYF
D gene: -; J gene: TRBJ2-1; V gene: TRBV7-2; clone size: few; CDR3 DNA: TGTGCCAGCAGCTTATATCCTGAACCTTACAATGAGCAGTTCTTC; CDR3 protein: CASSLYPEPYNEQFF
D gene: -; J gene: TRBJ2-7; V gene: TRBV7-9; clone size: few; CDR3 DNA: TGTGCCAGCAGCTTGACGACTTCCTCCTACGAGCAGTACTTC; CDR3 protein: CASSLTTSSYEQYF
D gene: TRBD1; J gene: TRBJ2-1; V gene: TRBV11-1; clone size: few; CDR3 DNA: TGTGCCAGCAGCTTCCACAGGGGAGAGCAGTTCTTC; CDR3 protein: CASSFHRGEQFF
D gene: -; J gene: TRBJ2-2; V gene: TRBV29-1; clone size: few; CDR3 DNA: TGCAGCGTTGAACCGAACACCGGGGAGCTGTTTTTT; CDR3 protein: CSVEPNTGELFF
D gene: -; J gene: TRBJ2-1; V gene: TRBV4-1; clone size: -; CDR3 DNA: TGCGCCAGCAGCCAAGTAGCCCAACGGCTTCACAATGAGCAGTTCTTC; CDR3 protein: CASSQVAQRLHNEQFF
D gene: -; J gene: TRBJ2-5; V gene: TRBV28; clone size: few; CDR3 DNA: TGTGCCAGCGCGTCAGAGACCCAGTACTTC; CDR3 protein: CASASETQYF
D gene: -; J gene: TRBJ1-1; V gene: TRBV6-5; clone size: -; CDR3 DNA: TGTGCCAGCACCCTAGAGTCGAACACTGAAGCTTTCTTT; CDR3 protein: CASTLESNTEAFF
D gene: -; J gene: TRBJ2-3; V gene: TRBV11-2; clone size: -; CDR3 DNA: TGTGCCAGCAGCTTAAGGATAGGACTCCTCACAGATACGCAGTATTTT; CDR3 protein: CASSLRIGLLTDTQYF
D gene: TRBD2; J gene: TRBJ2-5; V gene: TRBV2; clone size: -; CDR3 DNA: TGTGCCAGCAGAGGACTAGCGGGGGTTGAGACCCAGTACTTC; CDR3 protein: CASRGLAGVETQYF
D gene: TRBD1; J gene: TRBJ2-5; V gene: TRBV6-5; clone size: few; CDR3 DNA: TGTGCCAGCAGGATAACAGGGGGTGGGGAGACCCAGTACTTC; CDR3 protein: CASRITGGGETQYF